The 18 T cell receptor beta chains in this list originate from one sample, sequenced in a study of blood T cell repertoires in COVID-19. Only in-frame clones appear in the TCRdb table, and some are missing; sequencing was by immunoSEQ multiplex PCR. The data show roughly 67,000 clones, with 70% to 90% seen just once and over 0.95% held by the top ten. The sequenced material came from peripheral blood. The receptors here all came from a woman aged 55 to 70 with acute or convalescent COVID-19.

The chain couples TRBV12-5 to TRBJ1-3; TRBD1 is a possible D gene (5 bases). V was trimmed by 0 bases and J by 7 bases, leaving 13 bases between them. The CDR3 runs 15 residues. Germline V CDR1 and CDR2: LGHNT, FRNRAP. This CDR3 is CASGLVLGVRNTIYF. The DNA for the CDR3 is TGTGCTAGTGGTTTGGTATTAGGGGTTAGGAACACCATATATTTT.

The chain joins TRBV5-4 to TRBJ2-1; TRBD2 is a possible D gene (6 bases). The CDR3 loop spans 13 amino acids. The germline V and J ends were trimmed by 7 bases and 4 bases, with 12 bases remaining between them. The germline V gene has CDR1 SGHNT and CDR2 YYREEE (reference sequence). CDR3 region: CASRGLQYNEQFF. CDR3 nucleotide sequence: TGTGCCAGCCGGGGACTCCAGTACAATGAGCAGTTCTTC.

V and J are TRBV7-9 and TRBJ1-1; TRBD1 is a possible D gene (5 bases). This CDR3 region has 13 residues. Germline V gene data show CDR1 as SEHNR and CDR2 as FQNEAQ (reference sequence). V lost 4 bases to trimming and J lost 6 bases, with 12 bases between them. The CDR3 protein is CASSSAGGSEAFF. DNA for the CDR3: TGTGCCAGCAGCTCCGCCGGGGGGTCTGAAGCTTTCTTT.

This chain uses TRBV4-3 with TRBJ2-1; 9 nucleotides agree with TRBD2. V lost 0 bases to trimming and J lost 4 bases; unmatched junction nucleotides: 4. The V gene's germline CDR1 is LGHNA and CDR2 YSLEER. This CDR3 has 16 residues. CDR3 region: CASSQDPLAGYNEQFF. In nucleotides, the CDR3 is TGCGCCAGCAGCCAAGATCCACTAGCGGGTTACAATGAGCAGTTCTTC.

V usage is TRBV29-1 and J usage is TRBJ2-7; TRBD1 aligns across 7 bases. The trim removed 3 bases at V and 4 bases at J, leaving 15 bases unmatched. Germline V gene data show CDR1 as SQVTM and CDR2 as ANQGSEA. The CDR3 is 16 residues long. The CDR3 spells CSVEVTGMGYLYEQYV. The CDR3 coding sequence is TGCAGCGTTGAGGTGACAGGGATGGGCTACCTATACGAGCAGTACGTC.

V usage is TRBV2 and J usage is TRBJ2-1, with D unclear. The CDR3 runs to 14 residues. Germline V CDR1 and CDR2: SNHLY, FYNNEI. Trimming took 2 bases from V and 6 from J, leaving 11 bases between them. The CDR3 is CASSELATANEQFF. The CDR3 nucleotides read TGTGCCAGCAGTGAACTCGCCACAGCCAATGAGCAGTTCTTC.

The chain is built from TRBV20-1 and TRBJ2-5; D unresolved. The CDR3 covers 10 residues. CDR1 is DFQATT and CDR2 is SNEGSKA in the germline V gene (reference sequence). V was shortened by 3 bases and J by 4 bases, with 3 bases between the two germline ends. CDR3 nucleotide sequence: TGCAGTGCTAGCGGAGAGACCCAGTACTTC. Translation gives CSASGETQYF.

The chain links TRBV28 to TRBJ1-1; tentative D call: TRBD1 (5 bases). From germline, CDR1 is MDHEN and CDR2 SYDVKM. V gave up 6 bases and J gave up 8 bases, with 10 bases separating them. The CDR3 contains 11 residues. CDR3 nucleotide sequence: TGTGCCAGCAGGGACACCAGGGAAGCTTTCTTT. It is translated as CASRDTREAFF.

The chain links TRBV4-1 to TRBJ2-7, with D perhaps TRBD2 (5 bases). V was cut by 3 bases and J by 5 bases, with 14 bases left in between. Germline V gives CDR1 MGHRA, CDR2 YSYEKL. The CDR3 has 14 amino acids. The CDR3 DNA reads TGCGCCAGCAGCCAGACAATACGGGGAGACGAGCAGTACGTC. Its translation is CASSQTIRGDEQYV.

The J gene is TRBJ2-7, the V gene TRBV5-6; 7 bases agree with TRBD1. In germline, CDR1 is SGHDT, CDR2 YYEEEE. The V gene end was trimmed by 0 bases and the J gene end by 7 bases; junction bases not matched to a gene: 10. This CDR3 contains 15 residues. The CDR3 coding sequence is TGTGCCAGCAGCTTGGCCCAAAGGGGGCATCGGGAGCAGTACGTC. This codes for CASSLAQRGHREQYV.

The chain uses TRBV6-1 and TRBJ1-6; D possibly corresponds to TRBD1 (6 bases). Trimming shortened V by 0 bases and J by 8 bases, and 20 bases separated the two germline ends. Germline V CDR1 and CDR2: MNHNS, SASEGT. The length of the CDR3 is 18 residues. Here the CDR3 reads CASSEALRWTDRHSPLHF. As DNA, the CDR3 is TGTGCCAGCAGTGAAGCGCTTCGCTGGACAGACCGCCATTCACCCCTCCACTTT.

CDR3 loop: CASSTPGTSANEQFF. The CDR3 DNA follows: TGTGCCAGCAGTACTCCCGGGACTAGCGCCAATGAGCAGTTCTTC. This chain joins TRBV6-6 and TRBJ2-1; TRBD2 agrees at 10 bases. CDR1 is MNHNY, CDR2 SVGAGI, per germline (reference sequence). This CDR3 contains 15 residues. The V segment lost 5 bases and the J segment 6 bases; nucleotides outside the gene matches: 7.

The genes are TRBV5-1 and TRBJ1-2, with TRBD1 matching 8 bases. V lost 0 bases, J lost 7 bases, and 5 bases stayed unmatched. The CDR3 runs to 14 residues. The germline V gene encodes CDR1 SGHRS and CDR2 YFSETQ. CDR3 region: CASSLARTGLGYTF. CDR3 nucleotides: TGCGCCAGCAGCTTGGCTCGGACAGGGCTTGGCTACACCTTC.

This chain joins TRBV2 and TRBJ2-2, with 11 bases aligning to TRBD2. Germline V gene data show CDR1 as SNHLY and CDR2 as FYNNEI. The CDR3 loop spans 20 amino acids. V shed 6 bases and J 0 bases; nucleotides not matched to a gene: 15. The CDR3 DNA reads TGTGCCAGCAGGCCCCGCCTGATAGGACTAGCGGGCGCGAACACCGGGGAGCTGTTTTTT. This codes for CASRPRLIGLAGANTGELFF.

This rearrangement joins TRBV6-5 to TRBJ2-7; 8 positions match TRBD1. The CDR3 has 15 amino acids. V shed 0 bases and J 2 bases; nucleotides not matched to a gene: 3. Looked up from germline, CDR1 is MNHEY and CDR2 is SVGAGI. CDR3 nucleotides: TGTGCCAGCAGTTACTCGGGGACAGGTACCTACGAGCAGTACGTC. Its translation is CASSYSGTGTYEQYV.

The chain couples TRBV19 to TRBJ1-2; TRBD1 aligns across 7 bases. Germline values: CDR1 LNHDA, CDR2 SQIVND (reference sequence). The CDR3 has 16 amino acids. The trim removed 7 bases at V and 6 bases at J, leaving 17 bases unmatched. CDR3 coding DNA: TGTGCCAGTACCAAAATGGGGACAGCGACTATTAATGGCTACACCTTC. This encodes CASTKMGTATINGYTF.

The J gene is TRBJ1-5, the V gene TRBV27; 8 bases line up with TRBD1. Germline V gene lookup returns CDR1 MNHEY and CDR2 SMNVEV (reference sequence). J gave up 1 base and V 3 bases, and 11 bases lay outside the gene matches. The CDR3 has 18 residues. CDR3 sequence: CASSFLTPQGASNQPQHF. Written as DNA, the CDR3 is TGTGCCAGCAGTTTTCTAACCCCCCAGGGGGCGAGCAATCAGCCCCAGCATTTT.

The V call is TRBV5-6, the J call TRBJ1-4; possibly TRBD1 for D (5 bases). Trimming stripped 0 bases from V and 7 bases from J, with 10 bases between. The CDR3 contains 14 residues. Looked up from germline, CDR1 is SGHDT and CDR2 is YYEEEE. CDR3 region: CASSLVGQIEKLFF. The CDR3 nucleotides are TGTGCCAGCAGCTTGGTGGGGCAAATTGAAAAACTGTTTTTT.